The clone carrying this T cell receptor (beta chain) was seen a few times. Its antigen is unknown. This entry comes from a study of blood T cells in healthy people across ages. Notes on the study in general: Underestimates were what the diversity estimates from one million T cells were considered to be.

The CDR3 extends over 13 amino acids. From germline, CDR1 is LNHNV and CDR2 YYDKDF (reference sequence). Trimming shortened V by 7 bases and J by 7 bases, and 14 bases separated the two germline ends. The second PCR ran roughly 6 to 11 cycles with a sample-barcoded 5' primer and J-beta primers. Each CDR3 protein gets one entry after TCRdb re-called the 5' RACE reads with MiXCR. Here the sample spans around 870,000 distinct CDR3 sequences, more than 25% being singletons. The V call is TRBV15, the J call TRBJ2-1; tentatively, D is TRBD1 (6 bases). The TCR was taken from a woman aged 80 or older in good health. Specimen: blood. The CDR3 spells CATNRVLENEQFF. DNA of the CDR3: TGTGCCACCAACAGGGTTCTAGAAAATGAGCAGTTCTTC.